This T cell receptor (beta chain) appears in the sequencing data of a study of blood T cell repertoires in COVID-19. Whole-study context: Acute and convalescent COVID-19 specimens originated in the United States, Italy and Spain.

The study counted Cohort 3 donors as recovered given two negative PCRs, clearance, or symptom resolution. The repertoire was sequenced with immunoSEQ multiplex PCR; TCRdb's copy has only in-frame clones and lacks some. In the table there are just under 250,000 clones, approximately 90% of which are singletons. This clone turned up a few times. Germline V CDR1 and CDR2: MNHNS, SASEGT. The CDR3 loop spans 17 amino acids. V shed 2 bases and J shed 5 bases, with 21 bases lying between them. Input material: PBMCs or T cells enriched from blood (not recorded which). This receptor was obtained from a young woman who had recovered from COVID-19. The J gene is TRBJ1-1, the V gene TRBV6-1; possible D gene TRBD1, 5 bases. CDR3 region: CASSELERWGAPTEAFF. CDR3 sequence (DNA): TGTGCCAGCAGTGAACTGGAAAGGTGGGGCGCCCCTACTGAAGCTTTCTTT.